Listed below are T cell receptor beta chains from one sample, sequenced in a study of T cells in Graves' hyperthyroidism and ophthalmopathy. TCRdb reanalysed the multiplex PCR reads using MiXCR and keeps one entry per CDR3 protein. The sample lists over 500,000 distinct CDR3 sequences, around 43% occurring once. The sample was peripheral blood or thyroid tissue (not recorded which). These receptors came from an adult woman with Graves' disease, either hyperthyroidism or ophthalmopathy (not recorded which). The CDR3 runs from the conserved cysteine through the conserved F or W. A D gene is named only where the DNA matches it firmly. For some rows the clone size is stated as once, few or many, or as a class when expanded; others skip it.

v_gene,d_gene,j_gene,abundance,CDR3aa,CDR3nt
TRBV10-3,.,TRBJ2-2,once,CAISDETGSCFF,.
TRBV11-2,TRBD1,TRBJ2-7,.,CASSARRTGAVEQYF,TGTGCCAGCAGTGCTAGAAGGACAGGGGCGGTCGAGCAGTACTTC
TRBV7-2,.,TRBJ2-5,.,CASSLGADNQETQYF,TGTGCCAGCAGCTTGGGAGCAGATAACCAAGAGACCCAGTACTTC
TRBV10-3,.,TRBJ2-5,once,CAISGTGGLGETQYF,TGTGCCATCAGTGGTACCGGGGGGCTGGGGGAGACCCAGTACTTC
TRBV24-1,TRBD1,TRBJ1-2,few,CATSEADRSDYTF,TGTGCCACCAGTGAAGCGGACAGGTCAGACTACACCTTC
TRBV5-1,TRBD1,TRBJ2-7,many,CASSLAGTGVSYEQYF,TGCGCCAGCAGCTTAGCCGGGACAGGAGTCTCCTACGAGCAGTACTTC
TRBV29-1,.,TRBJ1-1,once,CSVVFLGENTEAFF,TGCAGCGTTGTGTTTCTGGGAGAGAACACTGAAGCTTTCTTT
TRBV29-1,TRBD2,TRBJ2-5,many,CSVEGLAGVVEETQYF,TGCAGCGTCGAGGGACTAGCGGGAGTGGTCGAAGAGACCCAGTACTTC
TRBV5-1,TRBD1,TRBJ2-5,few,CASSADRGQYF,TGCGCCAGCAGCGCGGACAGGGGTCAGTACTTC
TRBV4-1,.,TRBJ2-6,many,CASSQQGGANVLTF,TGCGCCAGCAGCCAGCAGGGTGGGGCCAACGTCCTGACTTTC
TRBV15,.,TRBJ1-4,.,CATSRDRTGAPEKLFF,TGTGCCACCAGCAGAGATCGGACGGGGGCGCCTGAAAAACTGTTTTTT
TRBV5-4,TRBD2,TRBJ2-7,many,CASSLAAGGAYEQYF,TGTGCCAGCAGCTTGGCTGCGGGAGGGGCGTACGAGCAGTACTTC
TRBV6-5,TRBD2,TRBJ2-5,.,CVSSYTAGRIAETQYF,TGTGTCAGCAGTTACACCGCCGGGAGGATCGCCGAGACCCAGTACTTC
TRBV6-1,.,TRBJ2-7,.,CASSEYRVYEQYF,TGTGCCAGCAGTGAATACAGGGTCTACGAGCAGTACTTC
TRBV15,TRBD1,TRBJ1-2,.,CATSRLRDSYYTF,TGTGCCACCAGCAGACTGAGGGACAGCTACTACACCTTC
TRBV7-2,.,TRBJ2-5,.,CASSLGGLRGETQYF,TGTGCCAGCAGCTTAGGGGGCCTGCGCGGGGAGACCCAGTACTTC
TRBV20-1,.,TRBJ1-4,.,CSARDREAQGKLFF,TGCAGTGCTAGAGATCGAGAGGCTCAGGGAAAACTGTTTTTT
TRBV9,TRBD1,TRBJ1-1,.,CASSVETGAMNTEAFF,TGTGCCAGCAGCGTAGAGACAGGGGCAATGAACACTGAAGCTTTCTTT
TRBV10-3,.,TRBJ2-1,few,CAIGDPEQFF,TGTGCCATCGGGGACCCTGAGCAGTTCTTC
TRBV28,TRBD2,TRBJ2-2,few,CASSFGRGDTGELFF,TGTGCCAGCAGTTTTGGGAGGGGCGACACCGGGGAGCTGTTTTTT
TRBV25-1,.,TRBJ2-5,.,CASSYGNAVLEETQYF,TGTGCCAGCAGTTACGGGAACGCGGTTTTGGAAGAGACCCAGTACTTC
TRBV7-2,.,TRBJ1-2,few,CASSNYRDTSGDDGYTF,TGTGCCAGCAGCAATTACCGGGACACTTCCGGGGACGATGGCTACACCTTC
TRBV29-1,.,TRBJ1-2,.,CSVEDRGRSYGYTF,TGCAGCGTTGAAGATCGAGGACGGTCCTATGGCTACACCTTC
TRBV7-3,.,TRBJ1-1,few,CASSLTALSGPNTEAFF,TGTGCCAGCAGCTTAACGGCCTTATCAGGTCCTAACACTGAAGCTTTCTTT
TRBV15,.,TRBJ2-5,.,CATSSRLPESSTTQYF,TGTGCCACCAGCAGCCGTTTGCCCGAGTCCTCGACGACCCAGTACTTC
TRBV7-9,.,TRBJ1-4,once,CASIARGDEKLFF,TGTGCCAGCATAGCCAGGGGTGATGAAAAACTGTTTTTT
TRBV13,.,TRBJ2-7,many,CASSLGGGTEQYF,TGTGCCAGCAGCTTAGGAGGAGGGACTGAGCAGTACTTC